This TCR beta chain comes out of a study of beta chain features in type 1 diabetes. Study-wide background: Examination of sorted cells across all samples involved over 95 million cells. Study outcomes and limitations: PCR could preferentially amplify shorter templates, alike in patients and controls.

In germline, CDR1 is SGHVS, CDR2 FQNEAQ. The CDR3 runs to 14 residues. Trimming removed 5 bases at V and 0 bases at J, with 9 bases between. Sequenced material consisted of expressed TCRB transcripts (all of the isolated RNA was reverse transcribed). Clones were read by immunoSEQ multiplex PCR, and TCRdb kept only the in-frame ones, dropping some. This sample has some 220,000 clones, with roughly a tenth found just once. A remark on this clone: The antigen remains undetermined.

The chain combines TRBV7-8 with TRBJ2-3; D gene uncertain. The receptor was derived from a man between 18 and 29 years old in good health. The source material was central memory CD4+ T cells from blood. CDR3 sequence: CASSPPSSTDTQYF. The CDR3 DNA follows: TGTGCCAGCAGCCCACCCTCCAGCACAGATACGCAGTATTTT.